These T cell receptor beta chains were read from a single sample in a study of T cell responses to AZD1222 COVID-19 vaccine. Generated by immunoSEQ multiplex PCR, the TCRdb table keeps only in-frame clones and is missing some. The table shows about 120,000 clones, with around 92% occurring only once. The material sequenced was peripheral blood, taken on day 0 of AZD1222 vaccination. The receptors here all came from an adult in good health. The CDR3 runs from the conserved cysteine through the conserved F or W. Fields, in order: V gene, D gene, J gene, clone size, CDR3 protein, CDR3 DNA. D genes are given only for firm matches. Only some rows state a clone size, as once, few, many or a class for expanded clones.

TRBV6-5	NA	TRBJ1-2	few	CASSRTTANYGYTF	TGTGCCAGCAGCAGGACAACAGCTAACTATGGCTACACCTTC
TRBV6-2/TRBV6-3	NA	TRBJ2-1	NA	CASSYSSTNNEQFF	TGTGCCAGCAGTTACTCCAGCACCAACAATGAGCAGTTCTTC
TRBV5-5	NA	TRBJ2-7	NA	CASSLTGGNYEQYF	TGTGCCAGCAGCTTGACAGGTGGAAATTACGAGCAGTACTTC
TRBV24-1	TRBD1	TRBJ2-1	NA	CATSDSPGTGDPNEQFF	TGTGCCACCAGTGATTCCCCCGGGACAGGGGACCCGAATGAGCAGTTCTTC
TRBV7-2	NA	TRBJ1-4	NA	CASSPIGSATNEKLFF	TGTGCCAGCAGCCCAATAGGGTCTGCAACTAATGAAAAACTGTTTTTT
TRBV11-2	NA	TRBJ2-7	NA	CASSQPRFRELYEQYF	TGTGCCAGCAGCCAACCCCGGTTCCGGGAGTTATACGAGCAGTACTTC
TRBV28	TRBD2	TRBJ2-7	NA	CASRGGLAFYEQYF	TGTGCCAGCAGGGGGGGACTAGCCTTCTACGAGCAGTACTTC
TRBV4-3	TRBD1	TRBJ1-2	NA	CASSQDPGRGFSSYGYTF	TGCGCCAGCAGCCAAGATCCTGGCAGGGGGTTTAGTAGCTATGGCTACACCTTC
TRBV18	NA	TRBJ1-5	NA	CASSQGLNQPQHF	TGTGCCAGCTCACAGGGCCTCAATCAGCCCCAGCATTTT
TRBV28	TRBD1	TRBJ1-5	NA	CASSFPTGGRQPQHF	TGTGCCAGCAGTTTCCCGACAGGGGGCCGTCAGCCCCAGCATTTT
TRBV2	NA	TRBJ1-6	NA	CASTPGRQGPSWGSPLHF	TGTGCCAGCACCCCCGGCCGCCAGGGGCCCTCATGGGGTTCACCCCTCCACTTT
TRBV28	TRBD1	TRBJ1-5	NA	CASRPGTGSNQPQHF	TGTGCCAGCAGACCCGGGACAGGCTCTAATCAGCCCCAGCATTTT
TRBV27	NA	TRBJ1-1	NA	CASSFGSTPMNTEAFF	TGTGCCAGCAGTTTCGGCTCAACCCCCATGAACACTGAAGCTTTCTTT
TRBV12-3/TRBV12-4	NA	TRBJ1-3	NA	CASSVLRNTIYF	TGTGCCAGCAGCGTATTAAGGAACACCATATATTTT
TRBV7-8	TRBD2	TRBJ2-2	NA	CASRSGSGYTGELFF	TGTGCCAGCAGGAGCGGGAGTGGGTACACCGGGGAGCTGTTTTTT
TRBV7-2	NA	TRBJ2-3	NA	CASSLNGGGTTDTQYF	TGTGCCAGCAGCTTAAATGGTGGCGGGACCACAGATACGCAGTATTTT
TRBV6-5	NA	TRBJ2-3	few	CASKEGASTDTQYF	TGTGCCAGCAAGGAAGGGGCTAGCACAGATACGCAGTATTTT
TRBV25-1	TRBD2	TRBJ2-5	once	CASSVTSGVGETQYF	TGTGCCAGCAGTGTCACTAGCGGGGTGGGAGAGACCCAGTACTTC
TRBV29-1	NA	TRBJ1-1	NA	CSALQGMNTEAFF	TGCAGCGCCCTCCAGGGGATGAACACTGAAGCTTTCTTT
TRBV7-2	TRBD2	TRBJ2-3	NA	CASSQGLAGFSTDTQYF	TGTGCCAGCAGCCAGGGACTAGCGGGCTTTAGCACAGATACGCAGTATTTT
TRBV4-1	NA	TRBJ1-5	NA	CASSQDWSLPQHF	TGCGCCAGCAGCCAAGACTGGTCATTGCCCCAGCATTTT
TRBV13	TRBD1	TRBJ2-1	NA	CASIEGEGGEQFF	TGTGCCAGCATAGAGGGAGAAGGGGGCGAGCAGTTCTTC
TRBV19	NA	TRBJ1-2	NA	CASSIFPGANGYTF	TGTGCCAGTAGTATTTTTCCGGGGGCCAATGGCTACACCTTC
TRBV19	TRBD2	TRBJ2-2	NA	CATNLAGNTGELFF	TGTGCCACAAACCTAGCGGGGAACACCGGGGAGCTGTTTTTT
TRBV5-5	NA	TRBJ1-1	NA	CASSLVLAEAFF	TGTGCCAGCAGCTTAGTTTTAGCTGAAGCTTTCTTT
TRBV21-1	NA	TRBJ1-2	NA	CASSKRGRGSYGYTF	TGTGCCAGCAGCAAAAGAGGTAGGGGGAGCTATGGCTACACCTTC
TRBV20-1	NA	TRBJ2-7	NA	CSARAPTGRSF	TGCAGTGCTAGAGCTCCGACAGGGAGGTCGTTC
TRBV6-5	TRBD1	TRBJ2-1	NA	CASTRDSSSYNEQFF	TGTGCCAGCACCCGGGACAGCAGCTCGTACAATGAGCAGTTCTTC
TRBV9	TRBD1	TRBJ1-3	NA	CASSVEVRGVGNTIYF	TGTGCCAGCAGCGTAGAGGTCAGGGGGGTTGGAAACACCATATATTTT